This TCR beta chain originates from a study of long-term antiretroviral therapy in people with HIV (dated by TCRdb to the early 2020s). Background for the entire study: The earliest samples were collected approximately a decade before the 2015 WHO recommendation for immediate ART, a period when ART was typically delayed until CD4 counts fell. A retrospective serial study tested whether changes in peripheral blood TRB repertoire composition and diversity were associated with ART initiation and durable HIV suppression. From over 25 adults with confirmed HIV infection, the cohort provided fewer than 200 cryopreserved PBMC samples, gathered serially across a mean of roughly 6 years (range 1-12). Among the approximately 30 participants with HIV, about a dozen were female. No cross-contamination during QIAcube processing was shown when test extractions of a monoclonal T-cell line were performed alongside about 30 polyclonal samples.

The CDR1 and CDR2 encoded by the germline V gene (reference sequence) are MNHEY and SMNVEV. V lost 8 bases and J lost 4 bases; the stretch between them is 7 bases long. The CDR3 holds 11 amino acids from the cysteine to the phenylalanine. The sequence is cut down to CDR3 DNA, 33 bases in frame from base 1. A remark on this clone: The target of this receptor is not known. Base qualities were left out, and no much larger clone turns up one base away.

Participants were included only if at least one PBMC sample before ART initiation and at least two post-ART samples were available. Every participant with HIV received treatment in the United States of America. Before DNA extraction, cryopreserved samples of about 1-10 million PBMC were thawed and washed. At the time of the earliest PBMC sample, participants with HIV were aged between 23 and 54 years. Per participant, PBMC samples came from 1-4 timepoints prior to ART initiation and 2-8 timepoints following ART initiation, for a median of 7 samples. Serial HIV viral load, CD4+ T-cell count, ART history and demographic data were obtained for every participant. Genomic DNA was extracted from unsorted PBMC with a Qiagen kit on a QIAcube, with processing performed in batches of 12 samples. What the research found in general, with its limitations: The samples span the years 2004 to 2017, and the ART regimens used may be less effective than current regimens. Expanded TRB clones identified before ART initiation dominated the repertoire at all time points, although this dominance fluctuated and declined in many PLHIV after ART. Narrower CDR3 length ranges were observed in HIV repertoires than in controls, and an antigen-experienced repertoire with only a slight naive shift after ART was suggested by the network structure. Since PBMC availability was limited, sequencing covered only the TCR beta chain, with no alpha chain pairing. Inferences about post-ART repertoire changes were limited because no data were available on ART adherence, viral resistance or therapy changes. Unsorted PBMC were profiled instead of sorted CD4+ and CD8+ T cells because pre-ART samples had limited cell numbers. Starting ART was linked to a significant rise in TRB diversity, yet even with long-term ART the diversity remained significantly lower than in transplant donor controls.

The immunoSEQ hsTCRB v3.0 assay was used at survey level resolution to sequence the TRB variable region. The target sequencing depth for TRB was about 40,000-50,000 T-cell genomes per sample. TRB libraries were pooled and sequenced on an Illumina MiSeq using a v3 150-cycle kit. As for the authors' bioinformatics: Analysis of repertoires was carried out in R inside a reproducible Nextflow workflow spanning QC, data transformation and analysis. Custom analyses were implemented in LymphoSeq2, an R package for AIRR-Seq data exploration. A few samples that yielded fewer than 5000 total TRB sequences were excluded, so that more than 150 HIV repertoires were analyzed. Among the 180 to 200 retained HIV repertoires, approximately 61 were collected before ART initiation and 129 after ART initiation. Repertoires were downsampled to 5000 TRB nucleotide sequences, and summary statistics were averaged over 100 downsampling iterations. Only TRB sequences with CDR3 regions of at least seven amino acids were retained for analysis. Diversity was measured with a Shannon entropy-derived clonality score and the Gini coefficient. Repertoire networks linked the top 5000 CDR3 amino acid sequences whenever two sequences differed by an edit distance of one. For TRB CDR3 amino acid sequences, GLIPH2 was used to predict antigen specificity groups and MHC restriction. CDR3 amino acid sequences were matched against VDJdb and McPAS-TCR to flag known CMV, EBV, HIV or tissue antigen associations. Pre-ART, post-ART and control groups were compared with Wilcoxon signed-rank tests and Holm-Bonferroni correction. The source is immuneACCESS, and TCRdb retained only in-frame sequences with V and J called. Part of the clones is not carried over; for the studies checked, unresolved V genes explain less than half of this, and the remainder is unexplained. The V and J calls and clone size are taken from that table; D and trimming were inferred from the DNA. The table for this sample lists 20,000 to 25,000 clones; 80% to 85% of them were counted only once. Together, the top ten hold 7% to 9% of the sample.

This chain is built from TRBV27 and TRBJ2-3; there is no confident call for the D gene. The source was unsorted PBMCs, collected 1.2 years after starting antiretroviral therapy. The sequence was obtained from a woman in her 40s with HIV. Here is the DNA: TGTGCCAGCGGAGTAGCAGATACGCAGTATTTT. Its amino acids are CASGVADTQYF.